This TCR beta chain originates from a study of CD8+CD57+ T cells in acquired aplastic anemia. In patients chosen for sequencing, flow cytometry had shown CD8+CD57+ cell expansion. About this clonotype itself: The junction does not match germline at one end; this may be a read error.

Both TCR beta VDJ combination and CDR3 sequence profiling were carried out. Genomic DNA was the template for this profiling. TCRdb processed the reads anew with MiXCR; each CDR3 protein has one entry. The table has 180,000 or so distinct CDR3 sequences, under 50% seen once; the top ten hold under 2%. The CDR3 is made up of 15 amino acids. The germline gives CDR1 LNHDA, CDR2 SQIVND (reference sequence). The sample taken for sequencing was sorted CD4+, CD8+, or CD8+CD57+ T cells (not recorded which) from PBMCs. The sequence was obtained from a human donor with aplastic anemia. V is TRBV19 and J is TRBJ2-6, with D perhaps given as TRBD1 or TRBD2 (5 bases each). The CDR3 DNA reads TGCGCCAGCAGCCGTGGGACCTCTGGGGCCAACGTCCTGACTTTC. Translating it yields CASSRGTSGANVLTF.